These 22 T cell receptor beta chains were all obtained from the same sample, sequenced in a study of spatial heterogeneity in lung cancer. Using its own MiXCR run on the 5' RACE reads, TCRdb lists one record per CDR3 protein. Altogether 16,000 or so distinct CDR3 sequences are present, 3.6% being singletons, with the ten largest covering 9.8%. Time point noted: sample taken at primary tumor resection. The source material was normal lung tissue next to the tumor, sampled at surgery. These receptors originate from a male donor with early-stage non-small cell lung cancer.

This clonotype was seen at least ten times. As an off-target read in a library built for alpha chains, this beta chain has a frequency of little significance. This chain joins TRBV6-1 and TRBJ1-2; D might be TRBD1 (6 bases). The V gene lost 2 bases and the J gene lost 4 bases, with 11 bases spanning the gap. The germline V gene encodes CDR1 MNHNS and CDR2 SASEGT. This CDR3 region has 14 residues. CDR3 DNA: TGTGCCAGCAGTGAATCAACAGGGACCTATGGCTACACCTTC. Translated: CASSESTGTYGYTF.

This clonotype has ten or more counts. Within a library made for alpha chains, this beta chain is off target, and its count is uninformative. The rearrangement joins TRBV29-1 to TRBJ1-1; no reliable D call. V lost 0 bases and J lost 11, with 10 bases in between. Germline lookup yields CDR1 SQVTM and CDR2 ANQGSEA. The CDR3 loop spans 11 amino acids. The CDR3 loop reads CSVEDQKGAFF. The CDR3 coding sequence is TGCAGCGTTGAAGATCAAAAAGGGGCTTTCTTT. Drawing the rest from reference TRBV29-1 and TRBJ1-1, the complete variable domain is SAVISQKPSRDICQRGTSLTIQCQVDSQVTMMFWYRQQPGQSLTLIATANQGSEATYESGFVIDKFPISRPNLTFSTLTVSNMSPEDSSIYLCSVEDQKGAFFGQGTRLTVV.

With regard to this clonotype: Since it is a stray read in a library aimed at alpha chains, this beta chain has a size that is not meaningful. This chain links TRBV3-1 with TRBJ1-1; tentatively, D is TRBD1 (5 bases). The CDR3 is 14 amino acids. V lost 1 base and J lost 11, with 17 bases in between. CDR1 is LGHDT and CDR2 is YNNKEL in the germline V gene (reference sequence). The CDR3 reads CASSQGGAGLAAFF. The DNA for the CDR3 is TGTGCCAGCAGCCAAGGAGGTGCGGGGCTTGCGGCTTTCTTT.

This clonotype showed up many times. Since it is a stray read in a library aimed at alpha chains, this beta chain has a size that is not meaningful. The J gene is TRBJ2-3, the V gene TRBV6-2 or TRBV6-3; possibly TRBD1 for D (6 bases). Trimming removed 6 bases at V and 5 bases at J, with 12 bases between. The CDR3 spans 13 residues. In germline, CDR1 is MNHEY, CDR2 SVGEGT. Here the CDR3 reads CASRSGQRDTQYF. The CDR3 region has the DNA TGTGCCAGCAGGAGCGGACAGCGAGATACGCAGTATTTT.

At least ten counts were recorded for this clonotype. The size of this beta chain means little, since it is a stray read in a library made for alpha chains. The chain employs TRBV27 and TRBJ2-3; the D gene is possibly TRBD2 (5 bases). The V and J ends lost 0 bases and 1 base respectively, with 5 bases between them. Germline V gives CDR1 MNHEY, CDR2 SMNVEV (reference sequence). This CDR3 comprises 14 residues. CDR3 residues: CASSLSAGTDTQYF. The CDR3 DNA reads TGTGCCAGCAGTTTATCAGCGGGCACAGATACGCAGTATTTT.

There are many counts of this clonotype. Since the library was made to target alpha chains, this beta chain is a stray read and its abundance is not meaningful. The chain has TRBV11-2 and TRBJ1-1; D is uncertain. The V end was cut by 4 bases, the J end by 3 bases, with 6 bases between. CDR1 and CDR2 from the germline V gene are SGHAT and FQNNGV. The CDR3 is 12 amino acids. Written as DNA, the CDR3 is TGTGCCAGCAGCTCCCAATACACTGAAGCTTTCTTT. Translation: CASSSQYTEAFF.

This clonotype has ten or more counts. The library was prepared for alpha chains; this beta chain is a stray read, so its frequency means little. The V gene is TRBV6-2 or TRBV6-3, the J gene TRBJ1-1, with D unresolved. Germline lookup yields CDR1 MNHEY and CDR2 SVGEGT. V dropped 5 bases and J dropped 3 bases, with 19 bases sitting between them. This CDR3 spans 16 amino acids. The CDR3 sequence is CASSKDPAGRDTEAFF. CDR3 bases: TGTGCCAGCAGTAAGGACCCTGCGGGTCGGGACACTGAAGCTTTCTTT.

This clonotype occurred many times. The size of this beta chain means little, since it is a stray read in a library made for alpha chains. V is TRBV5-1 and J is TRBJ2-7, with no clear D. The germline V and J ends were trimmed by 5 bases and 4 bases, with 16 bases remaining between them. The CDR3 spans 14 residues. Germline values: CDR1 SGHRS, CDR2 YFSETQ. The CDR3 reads CASSSRLDGYEQYF. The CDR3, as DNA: TGCGCCAGCAGTTCAAGATTGGACGGTTACGAGCAGTACTTC.

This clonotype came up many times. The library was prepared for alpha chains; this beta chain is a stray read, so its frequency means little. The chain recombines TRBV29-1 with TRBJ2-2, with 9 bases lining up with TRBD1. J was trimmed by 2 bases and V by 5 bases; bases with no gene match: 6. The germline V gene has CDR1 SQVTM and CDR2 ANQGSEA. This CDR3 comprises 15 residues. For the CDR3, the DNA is TGCAGCGTTACCGGGACAGGGACCAACACCGGGGAGCTGTTTTTT. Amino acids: CSVTGTGTNTGELFF.

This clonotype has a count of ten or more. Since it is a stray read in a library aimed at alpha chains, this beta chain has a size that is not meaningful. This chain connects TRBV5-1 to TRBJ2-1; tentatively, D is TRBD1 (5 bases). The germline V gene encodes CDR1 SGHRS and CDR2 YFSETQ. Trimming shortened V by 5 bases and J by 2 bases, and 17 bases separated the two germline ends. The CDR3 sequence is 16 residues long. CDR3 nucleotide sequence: TGCGCCAGCAGGTATAGTCCCGCAGGGACCTACAATGAGCAGTTCTTC. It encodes CASRYSPAGTYNEQFF.

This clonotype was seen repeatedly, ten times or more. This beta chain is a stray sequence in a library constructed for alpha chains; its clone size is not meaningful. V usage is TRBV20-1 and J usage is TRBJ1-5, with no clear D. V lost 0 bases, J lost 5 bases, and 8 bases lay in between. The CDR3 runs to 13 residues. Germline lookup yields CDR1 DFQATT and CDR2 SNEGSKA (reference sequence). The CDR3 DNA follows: TGCAGTGCTAGAGATTCAGCTTATCAGCCCCAGCATTTT. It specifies CSARDSAYQPQHF.

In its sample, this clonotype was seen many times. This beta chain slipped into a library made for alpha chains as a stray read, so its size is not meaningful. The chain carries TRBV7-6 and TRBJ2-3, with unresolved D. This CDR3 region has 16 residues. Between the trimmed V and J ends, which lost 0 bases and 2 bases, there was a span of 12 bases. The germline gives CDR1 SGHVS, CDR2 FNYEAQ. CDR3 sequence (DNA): TGTGCCAGCAGCTTAGCCGGTTTGGCGAACACAGATACGCAGTATTTT. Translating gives CASSLAGLANTDTQYF.

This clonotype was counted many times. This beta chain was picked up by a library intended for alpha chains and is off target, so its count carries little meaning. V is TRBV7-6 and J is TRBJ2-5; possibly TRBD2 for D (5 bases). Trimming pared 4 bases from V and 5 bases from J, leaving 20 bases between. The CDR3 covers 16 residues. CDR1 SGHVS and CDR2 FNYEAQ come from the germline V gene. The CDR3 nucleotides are TGTGCCAGCAGCTCGACGCGGGTCACAGAACTGGAGACCCAGTACTTC. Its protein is CASSSTRVTELETQYF.

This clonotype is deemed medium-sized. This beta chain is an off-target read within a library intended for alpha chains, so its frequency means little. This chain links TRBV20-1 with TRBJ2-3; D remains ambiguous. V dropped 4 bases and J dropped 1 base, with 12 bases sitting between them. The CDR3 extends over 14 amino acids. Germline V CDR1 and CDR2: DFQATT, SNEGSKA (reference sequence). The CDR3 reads CSAISPWGTDTQYF. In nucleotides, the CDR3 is TGCAGTGCTATCTCTCCGTGGGGCACAGATACGCAGTATTTT.

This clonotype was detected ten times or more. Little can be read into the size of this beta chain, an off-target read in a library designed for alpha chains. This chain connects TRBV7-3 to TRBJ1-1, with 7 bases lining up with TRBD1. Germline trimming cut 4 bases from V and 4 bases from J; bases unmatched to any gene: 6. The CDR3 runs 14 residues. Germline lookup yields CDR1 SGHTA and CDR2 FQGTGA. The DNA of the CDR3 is TGTGCCAGCAGCTCGACAGGGTTGGGCACTGAAGCTTTCTTT. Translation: CASSSTGLGTEAFF.

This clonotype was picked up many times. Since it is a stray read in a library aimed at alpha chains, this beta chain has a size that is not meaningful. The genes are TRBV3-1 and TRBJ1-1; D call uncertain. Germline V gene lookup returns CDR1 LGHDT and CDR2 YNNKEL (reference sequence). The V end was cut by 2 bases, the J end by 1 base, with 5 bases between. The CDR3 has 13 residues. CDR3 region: CASSQLTNTEAFF. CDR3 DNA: TGTGCCAGCAGCCAACTTACGAACACTGAAGCTTTCTTT.

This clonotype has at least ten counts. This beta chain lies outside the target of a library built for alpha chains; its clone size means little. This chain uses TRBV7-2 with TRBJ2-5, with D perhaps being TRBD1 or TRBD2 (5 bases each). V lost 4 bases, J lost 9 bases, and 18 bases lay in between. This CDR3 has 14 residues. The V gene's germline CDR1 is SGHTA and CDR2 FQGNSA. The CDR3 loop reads CASSYPLGQGAQYF. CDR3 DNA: TGTGCCAGCAGCTACCCCCTAGGGCAGGGAGCCCAGTACTTC.

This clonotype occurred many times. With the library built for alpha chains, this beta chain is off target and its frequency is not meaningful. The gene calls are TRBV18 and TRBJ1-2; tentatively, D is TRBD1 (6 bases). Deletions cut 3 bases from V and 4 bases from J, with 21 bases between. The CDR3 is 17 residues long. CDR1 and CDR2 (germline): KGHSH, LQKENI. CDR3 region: CASSPSGGRSGVYGYTF. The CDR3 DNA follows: TGTGCCAGCTCACCGAGCGGCGGACGGTCAGGGGTCTATGGCTACACCTTC. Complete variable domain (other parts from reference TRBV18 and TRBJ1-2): NAGVMQNPRHLVRRRGQEARLRCSPMKGHSHVYWYRQLPEEGLKFMVYLQKENIIDESGMPKERFSAEFPKEGPSILRIQQVVRGDSAAYFCASSPSGGRSGVYGYTFGSGTRLTVV.

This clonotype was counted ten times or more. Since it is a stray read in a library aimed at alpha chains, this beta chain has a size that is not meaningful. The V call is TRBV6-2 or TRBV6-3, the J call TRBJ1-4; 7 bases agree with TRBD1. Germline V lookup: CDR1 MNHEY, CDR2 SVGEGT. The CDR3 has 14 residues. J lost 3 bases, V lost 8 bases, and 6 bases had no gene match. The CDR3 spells CASAQGGANEKLFF. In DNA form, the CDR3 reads TGTGCCAGCGCCCAGGGGGGAGCTAATGAAAAACTGTTTTTT.

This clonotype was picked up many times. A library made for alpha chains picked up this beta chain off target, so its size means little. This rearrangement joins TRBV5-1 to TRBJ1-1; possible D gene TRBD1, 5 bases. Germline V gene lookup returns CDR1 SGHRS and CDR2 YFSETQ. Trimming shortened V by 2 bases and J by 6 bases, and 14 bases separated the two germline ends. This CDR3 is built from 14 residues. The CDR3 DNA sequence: TGCGCCAGCAGCTTCCAAGGACTGGGGGCTGAAGCTTTCTTT. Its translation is CASSFQGLGAEAFF.

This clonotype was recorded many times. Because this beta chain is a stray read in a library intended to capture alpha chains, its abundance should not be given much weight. The CDR3 here is CASSEGRTAAYGYTF. The DNA of the CDR3 is TGTGCCAGCAGTGAAGGACGGACAGCGGCCTATGGCTACACCTTC. The chain employs TRBV25-1 and TRBJ1-2; maybe TRBD1 (6 bases). The CDR3 totals 15 residues. V was cut by 2 bases and J by 4 bases, with 14 bases left in between. Per germline, CDR1 MGHDK and CDR2 SYGVNS.

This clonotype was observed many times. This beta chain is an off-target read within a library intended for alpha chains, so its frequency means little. This CDR3 is CASREHRGRYGYTF. The CDR3 DNA reads TGTGCCAGCAGAGAACACAGGGGTCGCTATGGCTACACCTTC. This chain links TRBV12-3 or TRBV12-4 with TRBJ1-2; 7 bases line up with TRBD1. The CDR3 covers 14 residues. V trimming: 6 bases; J trimming: 4 bases; junction bases outside the gene matches: 8.